A single sample is the source of the 24 T cell receptor beta chains below, sequenced in a study of T-cell reconstitution after alpha-beta-depleted transplantation in children. Unique molecular identifiers were incorporated when the TCRbeta library was constructed. TCRdb fed the PCR reads into MiXCR, producing one record per CDR3 protein. The sample holds 900,000 or so distinct CDR3 sequences, roughly 15% seen once. This specimen consisted of PBMCs, mostly from graft donor cells, obtained 360 days after TCRalphabeta/CD19-depleted stem cell transplant. The source is a male patient younger than 18 who had a stem cell transplant for acute lymphoblastic leukemia, so the T cells may come from the graft donor.

This clonotype was detected a few times. CDR3 region: CSARGRISDRATGELFF. CDR3 DNA: TGCAGTGCTAGAGGGCGGATTTCGGACAGGGCCACCGGGGAGCTGTTTTTT. The chain is built from TRBV20-1 and TRBJ2-2, with TRBD1 matching over 8 bases. Germline trimming cut 1 base from V and 4 bases from J; bases unmatched to any gene: 11. This CDR3 spans 17 amino acids. Germline CDR1 and CDR2: DFQATT and SNEGSKA (reference sequence).

For the CDR3, the DNA is TGTGCCAGCAGCTCAGCCAGGACTAGCGGATTACCCACAGATACGCAGTATTTT. Translating it yields CASSSARTSGLPTDTQYF. V and J are TRBV7-8 and TRBJ2-3; TRBD2 agrees at 10 bases. After removal of 4 bases from V and 2 bases from J, the junction contained 12 bases not matched to a gene. Germline V gene sequence: CDR1 SGHVS, CDR2 FQNEAQ. The CDR3 totals 18 residues.

This rearrangement joins TRBV3-1 to TRBJ2-7; 7 bases are shared with TRBD1. The CDR3 spans 14 residues. Germline V gene sequence: CDR1 LGHDT, CDR2 YNNKEL (reference sequence). The ends lost 7 bases at V and 6 bases at J; junction bases unmatched: 12. The CDR3 is CASTQGTAPTEQYF. The DNA of the CDR3 is TGTGCCAGCACCCAGGGGACAGCACCTACCGAGCAGTACTTC.

The rearrangement links TRBV19 to TRBJ1-1, with D tentatively TRBD1 (5 bases). The germline V gene has CDR1 LNHDA and CDR2 SQIVND (reference sequence). The length of the CDR3 is 14 residues. The V end was cut by 7 bases, the J end by 4 bases, with 16 bases between. This CDR3 reads CASTRRQGGTEAFF. CDR3 in DNA: TGTGCCAGTACCAGGCGTCAGGGTGGCACTGAAGCTTTCTTT.

The table lists this clonotype with many counts. The CDR3 nucleotides are TGCAGTGCTCCAACTAGATTCCCCGGGGAGCTGTTTTTT. Encoded protein: CSAPTRFPGELFF. This sequence joins TRBV20-1 and TRBJ2-2; a weak D match, TRBD2 (5 bases). The CDR3 covers 13 residues. V shed 5 bases and J shed 6 bases, with 13 bases lying between them. The germline CDR1 and CDR2 sequences are DFQATT and SNEGSKA (reference sequence).

The gene calls are TRBV20-1 and TRBJ2-2; the match to TRBD1 covers 7 bases. Germline-derived CDR1 and CDR2 are DFQATT and SNEGSKA (reference sequence). The CDR3 is made up of 17 amino acids. Trimming took 0 bases from V and 0 from J; bases not matched to a gene: 7. The CDR3 here is CSARDLWGTANTGELFF. DNA for the CDR3: TGCAGTGCTAGAGATCTGTGGGGGACAGCGAACACCGGGGAGCTGTTTTTT.

This clonotype has a count of ten or more. The V call is TRBV12-3 or TRBV12-4, the J call TRBJ1-3, with D unclear. The CDR3 runs 14 residues. Trimming took 6 bases from V and 0 from J, leaving 9 bases between them. In DNA form, the CDR3 reads TGTGCCAGCAGCTTTTTAGGCTCTGGAAACACCATATATTTT. Translation: CASSFLGSGNTIYF.

The chain uses TRBV6-2 or TRBV6-3 and TRBJ2-5; no firm D call. The germline V gene encodes CDR1 MNHEY and CDR2 SVGEGT. The CDR3 loop spans 18 amino acids. Trimming shortened V by 2 bases and J by 1 base, and 20 bases separated the two germline ends. The CDR3 DNA follows: TGTGCCAGCAGTTACGGGATGTTCGGATCGGAGCGCCAAGAGACCCAGTACTTC. Translated: CASSYGMFGSERQETQYF.

J is TRBJ2-6 and V is TRBV4-1; 12 bases line up with TRBD1. With 1 base clipped from V and 1 base from J, the junction kept 8 bases outside the gene matches. Germline V lookup: CDR1 MGHRA, CDR2 YSYEKL. This CDR3 is 20 amino acids long. CDR3 amino acids: CASSQGPWDRGLSGANVLTF. CDR3 coding DNA: TGCGCCAGCAGCCAAGGCCCGTGGGACAGGGGGCTATCTGGGGCCAACGTCCTGACTTTC.

In its sample, this clonotype was seen many times. The chain couples TRBV29-1 to TRBJ1-4, with a weak D call TRBD1 (6 bases). CDR3 length: 13 amino acids. In germline, CDR1 is SQVTM, CDR2 ANQGSEA. The V gene lost 7 bases and the J gene lost 5 bases, with 14 bases spanning the gap. The CDR3 sequence: CSANDRKNEKLFF. For the CDR3, the DNA is TGCAGCGCAAACGACAGGAAGAATGAAAAACTGTTTTTT.

This clonotype was seen a handful of times. The chain combines TRBV3-1 with TRBJ2-1; tentatively, D is TRBD1 or TRBD2 (6 bases each). Germline values: CDR1 LGHDT, CDR2 YNNKEL (reference sequence). Trimming stripped 4 bases from V and 1 base from J, with 17 bases between. The CDR3 is 17 amino acids. The CDR3 bases are TGTGCCAGCAGCCCTTACCTCAGGAGGGGGTCCTACAATGAGCAGTTCTTC. This codes for CASSPYLRRGSYNEQFF.

The chain carries TRBV29-1 and TRBJ2-7; D call uncertain. The germline V gene encodes CDR1 SQVTM and CDR2 ANQGSEA. The CDR3 is 12 amino acids. V was pared by 4 bases and J by 2 bases, with 9 bases between. The CDR3 bases are TGCAGCGTTGTCGCGGATACCTACGAGCAGTACTTC. It codes for CSVVADTYEQYF.

At least ten counts were recorded for this clonotype. The chain couples TRBV7-9 to TRBJ2-1; D possibly corresponds to TRBD2 (6 bases). The V gene lost 2 bases and the J gene lost 8 bases, with 13 bases spanning the gap. The CDR3 contains 14 residues. CDR1 is SEHNR and CDR2 is FQNEAQ in the germline V gene (reference sequence). Written as DNA, the CDR3 is TGTGCCAGCAGCTTACGCGGGAATGGCGATGAGCAGTTCTTC. Protein sequence: CASSLRGNGDEQFF.

This clonotype was seen at least ten times. J is TRBJ2-7 and V is TRBV5-1; 7 nucleotides align to TRBD1. The germline V gene has CDR1 SGHRS and CDR2 YFSETQ. This CDR3 spans 14 amino acids. J gave up 10 bases and V 2 bases, and 12 bases lay outside the gene matches. Written as DNA, the CDR3 is TGCGCCAGCAGCTTTCTCGACAGGGACCTCCCTCAGTACTTC. Its translation is CASSFLDRDLPQYF. Combining the CDR3 with reference TRBV5-1 and TRBJ2-7 gives the whole variable domain KAGVTQTPRYLIKTRGQQVTLSCSPISGHRSVSWYQQTPGQGLQFLFEYFSETQRNKGNFPGRFSGRQFSNSRSEMNVSTLELGDSALYLCASSFLDRDLPQYFGPGTRLTVT.

This clonotype was detected only a few times. V and J are TRBV5-1 and TRBJ1-2; D call uncertain. The V and J ends lost 0 bases and 0 bases respectively, with 6 bases between them. Per the germline V gene, CDR1 is SGHRS and CDR2 is YFSETQ. This CDR3 has 14 residues. The CDR3 DNA sequence: TGCGCCAGCAGCTTGGACGTTCCTAACTATGGCTACACCTTC. Amino acids: CASSLDVPNYGYTF.

The V call is TRBV5-1, the J call TRBJ2-3; maybe TRBD2 (6 bases). CDR3 length: 16 amino acids. Germline V CDR1 and CDR2: SGHRS, YFSETQ. V lost 4 bases, J lost 4 bases, and 19 bases lay in between. As DNA, the CDR3 is TGCGCCAGCAGCCCCGGTGGAGGCGGGATCGCAGATACGCAGTATTTT. It translates to CASSPGGGGIADTQYF.

J is TRBJ2-1 and V is TRBV5-8; TRBD2 matches at 13 bases. Looked up from germline, CDR1 is SGHTS and CDR2 is YDEGEE. Losses at the gene ends were 4 bases for V and 13 bases for J; bases not matched to a gene: 14. The CDR3 has 16 amino acids. CDR3 sequence (DNA): TGTGCCAGCAGCCCGGGTGTCGTACCGGGACTAGCGGGACAGTTCTTC. Amino acid sequence: CASSPGVVPGLAGQFF.

This clonotype has ten or more counts. The genes are TRBV7-8 and TRBJ2-3; 9 bases fit TRBD2. Germline-derived CDR1 and CDR2 are SGHVS and FQNEAQ. The CDR3 covers 17 residues. The trim removed 7 bases at V and 3 bases at J, leaving 14 bases unmatched. The CDR3: CASTLNRGLAGTDTQYF. CDR3 nucleotide sequence: TGTGCCAGCACCCTTAATCGTGGGCTAGCGGGGACAGATACGCAGTATTTT.

V gene TRBV6-5 combines with J gene TRBJ2-1; 9 bases agree with TRBD1. Germline values: CDR1 MNHEY, CDR2 SVGAGI. CDR3 length equals 14 residues. The J segment lost 6 bases and the V segment lost 2 bases, leaving 2 bases of the junction unmatched. The DNA for the CDR3 is TGTGCCAGCAGTTACGGGACAGGGCTCAATGAGCAGTTCTTC. This encodes CASSYGTGLNEQFF.

Comment on this clonotype: A much bigger clone sits one base away, suggesting this may be a read error. The V call is TRBV5-1, the J call TRBJ2-3, with D possibly matching TRBD1 (5 bases). Looked up from germline, CDR1 is SGHRS and CDR2 is YFSETQ. V lost 0 bases and J 2 bases, leaving 10 bases between the germline ends. CDR3 length: 15 amino acids. The CDR3: CASSLVAGITDTQYF. CDR3 coding DNA: TGCGCCAGCAGCTTGGTGGCAGGGATCACAGATACGCAGTATTTT.

This clonotype has a handful of counts. The chain employs TRBV5-1 and TRBJ1-1, with 7 nucleotides matching TRBD1. Germline V lookup: CDR1 SGHRS, CDR2 YFSETQ. There are 13 residues in the CDR3. Trimming removed 7 bases from V and 6 bases from J; junction bases left unmatched: 9. The CDR3 protein is CASPGTEDSEAFF. The CDR3 region has the DNA TGCGCCAGCCCCGGGACAGAGGACTCTGAAGCTTTCTTT. Full variable domain (missing parts from reference TRBV5-1 and TRBJ1-1): KAGVTQTPRYLIKTRGQQVTLSCSPISGHRSVSWYQQTPGQGLQFLFEYFSETQRNKGNFPGRFSGRQFSNSRSEMNVSTLELGDSALYLCASPGTEDSEAFFGQGTRLTVV.

This clonotype was seen a few times. V usage is TRBV12-3 or TRBV12-4 and J usage is TRBJ2-7, with a possible D match to TRBD2 (6 bases). Trimming stripped 2 bases from V and 3 bases from J, with 23 bases between. The CDR3 has 18 residues. In DNA form, the CDR3 reads TGTGCCAGCAGTTTAAGGGTCCTGGGGGGAAGTTCGATCTACGAGCAGTACTTC. It specifies CASSLRVLGGSSIYEQYF.

The J gene is TRBJ2-7, the V gene TRBV27; TRBD1 matches 7 bases. V shed 5 bases and J 5 bases; nucleotides not matched to a gene: 9. CDR3 length equals 14 residues. CDR1 and CDR2 (germline): MNHEY, SMNVEV (reference sequence). The CDR3 DNA sequence: TGTGCCAGCAGTCTACTACTCGACAGGGACGAGCAGTACTTC. Its protein is CASSLLLDRDEQYF.

This clonotype was counted ten times or more. V usage is TRBV2 and J usage is TRBJ1-3; tentatively, D is TRBD1 (6 bases). Trimming left V 5 bases short and J 3 bases short, with 11 bases between. This CDR3 is built from 14 residues. In germline, CDR1 is SNHLY, CDR2 FYNNEI. The CDR3 coding sequence is TGTGCCAGCAGTACCTACAGGGATGGAAACACCATATATTTT. It yields the protein CASSTYRDGNTIYF.